This T cell receptor beta chain was obtained from a study of OX40 agonist ivuxolimab in advanced cancers. This clone was picked up one time. The target antigen is unknown. Using immunoSEQ multiplex PCR, the repertoire was profiled, and TCRdb retains in-frame clones only, with some absent. The repertoire holds some 74,000 clones, with less than 95% as singletons. Study-level results: On average, CD8+ T cells showed a greater number of expanded clones than CD4+.

The source is an adult with an advanced solid tumor such as melanoma, head and neck, liver or kidney cancer. Here the sequenced sample was CD4+ or CD8+ T cells sorted from blood, taken in a trial of the OX40 agonist ivuxolimab.

Here the CDR3 DNA reads TGTGCCTCCCGGGACAGGAACTACAATGAGCAGTTCTTC. It specifies CASRDRNYNEQFF. The J gene is TRBJ2-1, the V gene TRBV30; TRBD1 matches 8 bases. This CDR3 has 13 amino acids. Germline CDR1 GTSNPN, CDR2 SVGIG (reference sequence). The J segment lost 3 bases and the V segment lost 7 bases, leaving 5 bases of the junction unmatched.